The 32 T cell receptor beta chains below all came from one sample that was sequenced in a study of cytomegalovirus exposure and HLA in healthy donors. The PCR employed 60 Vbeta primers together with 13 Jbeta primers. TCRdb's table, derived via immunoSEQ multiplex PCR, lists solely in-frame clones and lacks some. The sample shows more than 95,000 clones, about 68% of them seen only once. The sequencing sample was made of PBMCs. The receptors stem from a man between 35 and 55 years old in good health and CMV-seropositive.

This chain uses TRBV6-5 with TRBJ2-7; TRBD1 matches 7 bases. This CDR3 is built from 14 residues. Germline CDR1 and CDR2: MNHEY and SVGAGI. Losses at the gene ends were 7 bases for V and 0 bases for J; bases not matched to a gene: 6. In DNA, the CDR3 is TGTGCCAGCACCCGAGACAGGGTCTCCTACGAGCAGTACTTC. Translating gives CASTRDRVSYEQYF.

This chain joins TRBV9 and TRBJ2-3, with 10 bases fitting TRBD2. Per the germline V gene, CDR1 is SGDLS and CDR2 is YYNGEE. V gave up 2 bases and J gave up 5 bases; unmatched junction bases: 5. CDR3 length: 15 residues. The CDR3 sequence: CASSVLSGRGDTQYF. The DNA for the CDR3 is TGTGCCAGCAGCGTTCTAAGCGGGAGGGGAGATACGCAGTATTTT.

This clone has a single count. CDR3 bases: TGTGCCAGCAGCTTAGGGATCACGGGTGGCACTGAAGCTTTCTTT. Its translation is CASSLGITGGTEAFF. The chain joins TRBV11-2 to TRBJ1-1; D gene unclear. Germline V gene data show CDR1 as SGHAT and CDR2 as FQNNGV. The CDR3 runs 15 residues. Trimming took 1 base from V and 4 from J, leaving 13 bases between them.

The CDR3 is CASSPDPQGRIPETQYF. The DNA of the CDR3 is TGTGCCAGCAGCCCCGATCCACAGGGGAGAATTCCGGAGACCCAGTACTTC. This chain joins TRBV5-4 and TRBJ2-5; TRBD1 aligns across 7 bases. Germline V gene lookup returns CDR1 SGHNT and CDR2 YYREEE (reference sequence). The CDR3 consists of 17 residues. V was clipped by 4 bases and J by 5 bases; unmatched bases: 17.

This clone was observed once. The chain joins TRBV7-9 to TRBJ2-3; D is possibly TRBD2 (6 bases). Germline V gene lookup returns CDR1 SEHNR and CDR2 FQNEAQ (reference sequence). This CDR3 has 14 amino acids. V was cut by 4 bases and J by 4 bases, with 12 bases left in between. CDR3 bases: TGTGCCAGCAGCTCCTCTAGCGCGTCAGATACGCAGTATTTT. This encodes CASSSSSASDTQYF.

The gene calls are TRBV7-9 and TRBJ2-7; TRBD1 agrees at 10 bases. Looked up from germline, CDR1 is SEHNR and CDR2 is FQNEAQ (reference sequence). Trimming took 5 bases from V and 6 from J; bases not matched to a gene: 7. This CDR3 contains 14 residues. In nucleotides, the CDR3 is TGTGCCAGCAGCCAGGGGACAGGGGTAACCGAGCAGTACTTC. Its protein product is CASSQGTGVTEQYF.

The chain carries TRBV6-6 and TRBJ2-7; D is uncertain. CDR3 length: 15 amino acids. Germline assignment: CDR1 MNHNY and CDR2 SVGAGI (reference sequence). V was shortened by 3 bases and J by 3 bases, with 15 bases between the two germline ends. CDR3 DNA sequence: TGTGCCAGCAGTTATGAGCTCGCCGCCCTCTACGAGCAGTACTTC. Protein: CASSYELAALYEQYF.

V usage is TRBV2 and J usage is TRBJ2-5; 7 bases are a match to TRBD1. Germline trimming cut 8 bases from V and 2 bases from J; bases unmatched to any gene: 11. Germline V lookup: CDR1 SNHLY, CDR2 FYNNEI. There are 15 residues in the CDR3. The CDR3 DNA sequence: TGTGCCAGCTCGTCACAGGGGAACTTGCAAGAGACCCAGTACTTC. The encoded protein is CASSSQGNLQETQYF.

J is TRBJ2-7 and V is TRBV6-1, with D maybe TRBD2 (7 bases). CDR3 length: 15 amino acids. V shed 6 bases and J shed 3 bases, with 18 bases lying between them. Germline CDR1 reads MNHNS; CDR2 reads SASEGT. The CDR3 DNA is TGTGCCAGCAGCAACACAGGGAGGGGGGTCTACGAGCAGTACTTC. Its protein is CASSNTGRGVYEQYF.

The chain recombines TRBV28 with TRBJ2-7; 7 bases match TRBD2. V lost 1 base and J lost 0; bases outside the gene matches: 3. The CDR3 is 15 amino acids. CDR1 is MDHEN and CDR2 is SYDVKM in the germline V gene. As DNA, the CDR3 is TGTGCCAGCAGTTTATTAGCGGGCAGCTCCTACGAGCAGTACTTC. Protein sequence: CASSLLAGSSYEQYF.

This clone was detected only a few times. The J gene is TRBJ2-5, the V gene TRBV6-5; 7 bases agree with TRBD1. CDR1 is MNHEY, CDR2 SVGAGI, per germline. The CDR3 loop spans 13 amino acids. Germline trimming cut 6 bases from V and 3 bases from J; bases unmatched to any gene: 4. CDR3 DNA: TGTGCCAGCAGCCTCGGGACAGAAGAGACCCAGTACTTC. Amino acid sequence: CASSLGTEETQYF.

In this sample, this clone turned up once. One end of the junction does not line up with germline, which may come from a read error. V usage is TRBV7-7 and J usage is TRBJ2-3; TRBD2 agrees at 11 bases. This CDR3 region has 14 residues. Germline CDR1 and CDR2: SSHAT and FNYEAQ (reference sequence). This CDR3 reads CASSLAGGADTQYF. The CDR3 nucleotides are TGTGCTAGCAGCTTAGCGGGAGGGGCAGATACGCAGTATTTT.

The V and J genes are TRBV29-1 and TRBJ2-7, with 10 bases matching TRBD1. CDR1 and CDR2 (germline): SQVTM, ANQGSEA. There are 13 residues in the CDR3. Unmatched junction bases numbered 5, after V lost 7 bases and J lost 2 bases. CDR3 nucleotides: TGCAGCGGGACGACAGGGGGCACCTACGAGCAGTACTTC. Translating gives CSGTTGGTYEQYF.

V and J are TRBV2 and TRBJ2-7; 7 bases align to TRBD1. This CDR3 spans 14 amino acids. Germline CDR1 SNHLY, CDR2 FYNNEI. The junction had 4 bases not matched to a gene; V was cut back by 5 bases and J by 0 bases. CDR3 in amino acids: CASSYRGSSYEQYF. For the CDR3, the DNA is TGTGCCAGCAGTTACAGGGGTAGCTCCTACGAGCAGTACTTC.

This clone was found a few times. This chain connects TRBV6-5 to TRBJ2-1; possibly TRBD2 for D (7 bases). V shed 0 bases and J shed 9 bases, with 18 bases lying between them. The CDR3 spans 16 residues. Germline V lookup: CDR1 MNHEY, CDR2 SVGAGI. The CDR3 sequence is CASSYSPSAGATEQFF. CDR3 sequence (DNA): TGTGCCAGCAGTTACTCCCCCTCCGCGGGGGCCACTGAGCAGTTCTTC.

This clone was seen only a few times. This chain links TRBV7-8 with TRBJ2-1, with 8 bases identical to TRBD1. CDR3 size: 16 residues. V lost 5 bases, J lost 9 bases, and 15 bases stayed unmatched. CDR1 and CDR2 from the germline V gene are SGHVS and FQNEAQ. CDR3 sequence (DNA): TGTGCCAGCAGCGTTTACAGGGGGGAGACTACAGGTGAGCAGTTCTTC. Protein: CASSVYRGETTGEQFF.

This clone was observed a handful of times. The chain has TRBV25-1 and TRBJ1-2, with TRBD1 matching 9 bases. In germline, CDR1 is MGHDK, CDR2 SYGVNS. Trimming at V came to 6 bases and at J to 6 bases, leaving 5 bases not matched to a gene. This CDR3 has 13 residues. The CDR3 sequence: CASSDWTGDGYTF. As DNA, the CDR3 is TGTGCCAGCAGCGACTGGACAGGGGATGGCTACACCTTC.

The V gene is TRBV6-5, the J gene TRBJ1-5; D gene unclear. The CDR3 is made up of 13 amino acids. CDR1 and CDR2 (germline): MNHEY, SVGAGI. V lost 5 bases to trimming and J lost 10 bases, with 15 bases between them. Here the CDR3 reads CASSPSRRRPQHF. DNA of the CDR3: TGTGCCAGCAGTCCTAGCCGACGGAGACCCCAGCATTTT.

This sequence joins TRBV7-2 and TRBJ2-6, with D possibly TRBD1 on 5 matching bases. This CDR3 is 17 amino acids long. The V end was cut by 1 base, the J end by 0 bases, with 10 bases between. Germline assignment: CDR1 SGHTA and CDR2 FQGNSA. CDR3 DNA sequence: TGTGCCAGCAGCTTAGACAGGCGCCGCTCTGGGGCCAACGTCCTGACTTTC. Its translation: CASSLDRRRSGANVLTF.

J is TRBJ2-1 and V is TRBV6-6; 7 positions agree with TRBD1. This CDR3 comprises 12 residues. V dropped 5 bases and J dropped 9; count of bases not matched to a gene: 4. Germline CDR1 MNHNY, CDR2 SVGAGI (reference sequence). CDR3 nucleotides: TGTGCCAGCAGTGGAAGACAGGGTGAGCAGTTCTTC. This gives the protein CASSGRQGEQFF.

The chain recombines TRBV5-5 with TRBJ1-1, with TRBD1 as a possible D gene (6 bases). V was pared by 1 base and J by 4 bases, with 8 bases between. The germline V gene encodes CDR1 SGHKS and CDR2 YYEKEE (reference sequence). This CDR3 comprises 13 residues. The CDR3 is CASSLSGATEAFF. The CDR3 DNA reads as TGTGCCAGCAGCTTGTCAGGGGCCACTGAAGCTTTCTTT. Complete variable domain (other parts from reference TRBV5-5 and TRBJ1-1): DAGVTQSPTHLIKTRGQQVTLRCSPISGHKSVSWYQQVLGQGPQFIFQYYEKEERGRGNFPDRFSARQFPNYSSELNVNALLLGDSALYLCASSLSGATEAFFGQGTRLTVV.

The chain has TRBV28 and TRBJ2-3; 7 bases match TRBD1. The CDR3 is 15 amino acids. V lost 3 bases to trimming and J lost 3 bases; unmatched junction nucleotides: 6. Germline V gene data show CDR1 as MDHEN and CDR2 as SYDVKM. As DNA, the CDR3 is TGTGCCAGCAGTTTGTACAGGGGACGAACAGATACGCAGTATTTT. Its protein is CASSLYRGRTDTQYF. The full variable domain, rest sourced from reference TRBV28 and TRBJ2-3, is DVKVTQSSRYLVKRTGEKVFLECVQDMDHENMFWYRQDPGLGLRLIYFSYDVKMKEKGDIPEGYSVSREKKERFSLILESASTNQTSMYLCASSLYRGRTDTQYFGPGTRLTVL.

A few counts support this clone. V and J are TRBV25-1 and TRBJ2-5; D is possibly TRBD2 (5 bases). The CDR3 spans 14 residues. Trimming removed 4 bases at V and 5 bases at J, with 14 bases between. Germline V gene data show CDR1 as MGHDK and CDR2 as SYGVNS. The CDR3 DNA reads TGTGCCAGCAGTGTTCCCGGGAAAAGGGAGACCCAGTACTTC. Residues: CASSVPGKRETQYF.

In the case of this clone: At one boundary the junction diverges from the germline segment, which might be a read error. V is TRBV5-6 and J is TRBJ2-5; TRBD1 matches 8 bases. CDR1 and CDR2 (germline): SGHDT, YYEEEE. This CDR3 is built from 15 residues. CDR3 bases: TGTGCCAGCAGCTCCCCGCAGGGGGCACAAGAGACCCGGTACTTC. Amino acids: CASSSPQGAQETRYF.

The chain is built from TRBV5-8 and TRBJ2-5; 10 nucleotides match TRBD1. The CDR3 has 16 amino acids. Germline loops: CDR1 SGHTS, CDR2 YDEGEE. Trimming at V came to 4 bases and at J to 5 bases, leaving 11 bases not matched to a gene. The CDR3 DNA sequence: TGTGCCAGCAGCCAAAAGGACAGGGGGTATTCTGAGACCCAGTACTTC. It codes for CASSQKDRGYSETQYF.

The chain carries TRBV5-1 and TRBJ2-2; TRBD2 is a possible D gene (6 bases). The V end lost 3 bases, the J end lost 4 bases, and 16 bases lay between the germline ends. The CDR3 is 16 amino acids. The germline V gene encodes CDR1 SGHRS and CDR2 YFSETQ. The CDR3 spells CASSSLGDSGTGELFF. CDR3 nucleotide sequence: TGCGCCAGCAGCTCATTAGGGGACTCGGGCACCGGGGAGCTGTTTTTT.

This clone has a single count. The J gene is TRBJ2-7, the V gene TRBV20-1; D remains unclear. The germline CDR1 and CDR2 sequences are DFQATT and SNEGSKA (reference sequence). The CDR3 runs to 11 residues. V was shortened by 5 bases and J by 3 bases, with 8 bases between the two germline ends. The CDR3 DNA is TGCAGTGCTCATTCTAGCTACGAGCAGTACTTC. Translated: CSAHSSYEQYF.

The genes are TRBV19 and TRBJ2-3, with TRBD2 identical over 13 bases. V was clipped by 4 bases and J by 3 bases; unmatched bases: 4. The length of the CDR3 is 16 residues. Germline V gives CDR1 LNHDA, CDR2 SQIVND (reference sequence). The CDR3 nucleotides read TGTGCCAGTAGTACACTAGCGGGAGGGCGGACAGATACGCAGTATTTT. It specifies CASSTLAGGRTDTQYF.

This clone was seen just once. The CDR3, as DNA: TGTGCCAGCAGCACCGCGACAATTAGCTCCTACGAGCAGTACTTC. It specifies CASSTATISSYEQYF. The V call is TRBV5-6, the J call TRBJ2-7; D not resolved. Per germline, CDR1 SGHDT and CDR2 YYEEEE. The CDR3 sequence is 15 residues long. With 4 bases removed from V and 0 bases from J, the gap between germline ends came to 14 bases.

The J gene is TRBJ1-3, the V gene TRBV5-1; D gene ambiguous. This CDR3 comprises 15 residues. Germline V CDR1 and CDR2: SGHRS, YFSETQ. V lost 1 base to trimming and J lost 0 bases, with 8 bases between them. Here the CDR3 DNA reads TGCGCCAGCAGCTTGTCAGCAGGCTCTGGAAACACCATATATTTT. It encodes CASSLSAGSGNTIYF.

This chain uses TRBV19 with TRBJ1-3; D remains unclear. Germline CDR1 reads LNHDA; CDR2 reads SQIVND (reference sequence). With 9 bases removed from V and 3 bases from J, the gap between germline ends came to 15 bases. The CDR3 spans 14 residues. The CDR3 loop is CARGSGFRGNTIYF. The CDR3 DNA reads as TGTGCCAGGGGGTCGGGGTTTCGTGGAAACACCATATATTTT. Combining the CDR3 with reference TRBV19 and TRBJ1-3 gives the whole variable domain DGGITQSPKYLFRKEGQNVTLSCEQNLNHDAMYWYRQDPGQGLRLIYYSQIVNDFQKGDIAEGYSVSREKKESFPLTVTSAQKNPTAFYLCARGSGFRGNTIYFGEGSWLTVV.

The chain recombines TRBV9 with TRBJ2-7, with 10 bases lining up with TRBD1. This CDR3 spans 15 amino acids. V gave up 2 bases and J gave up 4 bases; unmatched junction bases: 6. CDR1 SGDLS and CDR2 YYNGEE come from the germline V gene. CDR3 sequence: CASSVGDRGPYEQYF. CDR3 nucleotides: TGTGCCAGCAGCGTTGGGGACAGGGGCCCTTACGAGCAGTACTTC.